The 27 T cell receptor beta chains reported below all come from one sample, sequenced in a study of blood T cell repertoires in COVID-19. Clones were read by immunoSEQ multiplex PCR, and TCRdb kept only the in-frame ones, dropping some. The sample has a few hundred thousand clones, roughly 82% seen once. The source material was peripheral blood. These receptors were taken from a middle-aged woman who had recovered from COVID-19.

This clone showed up just a few times. This rearrangement joins TRBV30 to TRBJ2-2, with 7 bases identical to TRBD2. The V and J ends lost 2 bases and 4 bases, in that order; junction bases with no gene match: 16. The CDR3 spans 18 residues. The germline gives CDR1 GTSNPN, CDR2 SVGIG (reference sequence). For the CDR3, the DNA is TGTGCCTGGAGTAAACCCCCCGGGCTAGCGGACTTCACCGGGGAGCTGTTTTTT. Its protein is CAWSKPPGLADFTGELFF.

The chain carries TRBV6-5 and TRBJ2-7, with TRBD2 as a possible D gene (5 bases). Germline CDR1 and CDR2: MNHEY and SVGAGI. The V and J ends lost 9 bases and 0 bases respectively, with 15 bases between them. The CDR3 totals 14 residues. The CDR3 coding sequence is TGTGCCAGTGTCGGCGACTATAGCTCCTACGAGCAGTACTTC. The encoded protein is CASVGDYSSYEQYF.

V usage is TRBV27 and J usage is TRBJ1-2, with unresolved D. Germline CDR1 and CDR2: MNHEY and SMNVEV (reference sequence). The ends were cut back, 3 bases at V and 4 bases at J, with 21 bases in the middle. The CDR3 has 17 amino acids. The CDR3 reads CASSFLDSFERGYGYTF. The CDR3 nucleotides are TGTGCCAGCAGTTTCTTGGACTCTTTCGAGAGAGGCTATGGCTACACCTTC.

The V gene is TRBV9, the J gene TRBJ2-3; 8 nucleotides line up with TRBD2. The CDR3 runs to 15 residues. The junction had 5 bases not matched to a gene; V was cut back by 3 bases and J by 2 bases. Germline CDR1 SGDLS, CDR2 YYNGEE. Written as DNA, the CDR3 is TGTGCCAGCAGCGCCGGGGGGGACAACACAGATACGCAGTATTTT. Protein: CASSAGGDNTDTQYF.

The V and J genes are TRBV7-9 and TRBJ2-7; 11 bases line up with TRBD1. The CDR3 loop spans 14 amino acids. Germline values: CDR1 SEHNR, CDR2 FQNEAQ (reference sequence). V trimming: 4 bases; J trimming: 4 bases; junction bases outside the gene matches: 3. The CDR3 coding sequence is TGTGCCAGCAGCTGGACAGGGGGCGAGTACGAGCAGTACTTC. Translating gives CASSWTGGEYEQYF.

The chain links TRBV2 to TRBJ1-2; D uncertain. This CDR3 is 11 amino acids long. Looked up from germline, CDR1 is SNHLY and CDR2 is FYNNEI. V was cut by 3 bases and J by 8 bases, with 7 bases left in between. As DNA, the CDR3 is TGTGCCAGCAGTGACACGAGCGGCTACACCTTC. Its translation: CASSDTSGYTF.

The chain uses TRBV28 and TRBJ1-1; perhaps TRBD1 as D (5 bases). Germline CDR1 reads MDHEN; CDR2 reads SYDVKM. This CDR3 has 13 residues. Trimming left V 7 bases short and J 7 bases short, with 16 bases between. The CDR3 DNA sequence: TGTGCCAGCACCTCCCCGGCCGGGGGTGAAGCTTTCTTT. It specifies CASTSPAGGEAFF. The full variable domain, with the rest looked up from reference TRBV28 and TRBJ1-1, is DVKVTQSSRYLVKRTGEKVFLECVQDMDHENMFWYRQDPGLGLRLIYFSYDVKMKEKGDIPEGYSVSREKKERFSLILESASTNQTSMYLCASTSPAGGEAFFGQGTRLTVV.

The chain uses TRBV15 and TRBJ1-3; perhaps TRBD1 as D (5 bases). V dropped 0 bases and J dropped 4 bases, with 10 bases sitting between them. The V gene's germline CDR1 is LNHNV and CDR2 YYDKDF (reference sequence). The CDR3 is 15 amino acids. The CDR3 protein is CATSRDVGGGNTIYF. CDR3 bases: TGTGCCACCAGCAGAGATGTCGGGGGGGGAAACACCATATATTTT.

The chain uses TRBV30 and TRBJ1-1; possibly TRBD1 for D (6 bases). Between the trimmed V and J ends, which lost 0 bases and 8 bases, there was a span of 7 bases. Germline V CDR1 and CDR2: GTSNPN, SVGIG (reference sequence). This CDR3 spans 11 amino acids. CDR3 in amino acids: CAWSVGTEAFF. CDR3 nucleotides: TGTGCCTGGAGTGTCGGGACAGAAGCTTTCTTT. Based on the CDR3 plus reference TRBV30 and TRBJ1-1, the full variable domain is SQTIHQWPATLVQPVGSPLSLECTVEGTSNPNLYWYRQAAGRGLQLLFYSVGIGQISSEVPQNLSASRPQDRQFILSSKKLLLSDSGFYLCAWSVGTEAFFGQGTRLTVV.

This clone came up once. The genes are TRBV5-1 and TRBJ2-7; TRBD2 aligns across 10 bases. CDR1 and CDR2 (germline): SGHRS, YFSETQ. J gave up 3 bases and V 7 bases, and 1 base lay outside the gene matches. The CDR3 has 12 residues. The chain's CDR3 is CASRTSGYEQYF. In nucleotides, the CDR3 is TGCGCCAGCCGGACTAGCGGCTACGAGCAGTACTTC.

This chain links TRBV5-6 with TRBJ2-5; the D is unclear. This CDR3 spans 11 amino acids. Per germline, CDR1 SGHDT and CDR2 YYEEEE. With 1 base removed from V and 5 bases from J, the gap between germline ends came to 3 bases. CDR3 DNA: TGTGCCAGCAGCTTGCGGGAGACCCAGTACTTC. Protein: CASSLRETQYF.

The gene calls are TRBV2 and TRBJ2-7; maybe TRBD1 (6 bases). The CDR3 length is 12 residues. V was pared by 6 bases and J by 0 bases, with 6 bases between. Germline-derived CDR1 and CDR2 are SNHLY and FYNNEI. In DNA, the CDR3 is TGTGCCAGCAGACAGGGCTCCTACGAGCAGTACTTC. This sequence encodes CASRQGSYEQYF. Filled out from reference TRBV2 and TRBJ2-7, the complete variable domain reads EPEVTQTPSHQVTQMGQEVILRCVPISNHLYFYWYRQILGQKVEFLVSFYNNEISEKSEIFDDQFSVERPDGSNFTLKIRSTKLEDSAMYFCASRQGSYEQYFGPGTRLTVT.

The sample holds one count of this clone. The rearrangement joins TRBV4-1 to TRBJ2-3; 10 bases align to TRBD2. The germline V gene has CDR1 MGHRA and CDR2 YSYEKL. The V segment lost 0 bases and the J segment 0 bases; nucleotides outside the gene matches: 3. CDR3 length: 17 amino acids. The CDR3 spells CASSQETAGGSTDTQYF. Written as DNA, the CDR3 is TGCGCCAGCAGCCAAGAAACAGCGGGGGGGAGCACAGATACGCAGTATTTT.

The J gene is TRBJ1-5, the V gene TRBV27, with 9 bases lining up with TRBD1. CDR1 is MNHEY, CDR2 SMNVEV, per germline (reference sequence). Trimming at V came to 6 bases and at J to 9 bases, leaving 6 bases not matched to a gene. The CDR3 contains 13 residues. In DNA form, the CDR3 reads TGTGCCAGCAGACTCGGGACAGGGCGGCCCCAGCATTTT. It specifies CASRLGTGRPQHF.

The chain has TRBV28 and TRBJ1-2; 9 bases align to TRBD1. The CDR3 contains 16 residues. Germline values: CDR1 MDHEN, CDR2 SYDVKM. J was trimmed by 1 base and V by 5 bases; bases with no gene match: 8. The CDR3 reads CASSTSYRGLNYGYTF. For the CDR3, the DNA is TGTGCCAGCAGTACCTCATACAGGGGGCTTAACTATGGCTACACCTTC.

The genes are TRBV11-3 and TRBJ2-5; 10 bases map to TRBD2. The CDR3 covers 18 residues. Germline loops: CDR1 SGHNT, CDR2 YENEEA. V dropped 5 bases and J dropped 0; count of bases not matched to a gene: 12. In nucleotides, the CDR3 is TGTGCCAGCAGCCTAGGGGATACAGCGGGGGGGTACCAAGAGACCCAGTACTTC. It encodes CASSLGDTAGGYQETQYF.

The rearrangement links TRBV11-3 to TRBJ2-3, with 7 bases aligning to TRBD2. V trimming: 1 base; J trimming: 5 bases; junction bases outside the gene matches: 12. The CDR3 extends over 17 amino acids. Germline V gene lookup returns CDR1 SGHNT and CDR2 YENEEA. CDR3 DNA sequence: TGTGCCAGCAGCTTAGTGTTTACCACGGGGGGAGGAGATACGCAGTATTTT. Translating it yields CASSLVFTTGGGDTQYF.

This chain joins TRBV27 and TRBJ2-2, with 9 bases that match TRBD1. The J segment lost 5 bases and the V segment lost 0 bases, leaving 4 bases of the junction unmatched. Germline CDR1 MNHEY, CDR2 SMNVEV (reference sequence). This CDR3 region has 16 residues. The CDR3 is CASSLSGTGRTGELFF. The DNA for the CDR3 is TGTGCCAGCAGTTTATCCGGGACAGGGAGGACCGGGGAGCTGTTTTTT.

The CDR3 DNA reads TGTGCCATCAGTGAGTCGTCAGGGAACCAAGAGACCCAGTACTTC. Translated: CAISESSGNQETQYF. The chain is built from TRBV10-3 and TRBJ2-5; TRBD1 is a possible D gene (5 bases). The V end lost 0 bases, the J end lost 0 bases, and 8 bases lay between the germline ends. Germline CDR1 and CDR2: ENHRY and SYGVKD. The CDR3 spans 15 residues.

The rearrangement uses TRBV6-6 and TRBJ2-7; the match to TRBD1 covers 7 bases. There are 14 residues in the CDR3. CDR1 MNHNY and CDR2 SVGAGI come from the germline V gene (reference sequence). Trimming removed 0 bases from V and 2 bases from J; junction bases left unmatched: 1. CDR3 coding DNA: TGTGCCAGCAGTTACTCCGACAGGGCCTACGAGCAGTACTTC. Encoded protein: CASSYSDRAYEQYF.

The chain couples TRBV6-5 to TRBJ1-2, with unresolved D. Germline CDR1 and CDR2: MNHEY and SVGAGI. V was clipped by 6 bases and J by 0 bases, with 11 bases between them. The CDR3 spans 14 residues. The CDR3 here is CASRRAGTNYGYTF. For the CDR3, the DNA is TGTGCCAGCAGAAGAGCCGGTACTAACTATGGCTACACCTTC.

The chain combines TRBV10-1 with TRBJ2-3; TRBD2 aligns across 8 bases. The CDR3 consists of 16 residues. J gave up 6 bases and V 8 bases, and 16 bases lay outside the gene matches. Germline CDR1 is WNHNN and CDR2 is SYGVQD (reference sequence). The DNA for the CDR3 is TGCGCCAGCCCCACGCCTCCAGGACTAGCAGCCGATACGCAGTATTTT. Protein product: CASPTPPGLAADTQYF.

This chain joins TRBV7-9 and TRBJ1-4; tentative D call: TRBD1 (6 bases). CDR3 length equals 14 residues. The V and J ends lost 5 bases and 5 bases respectively, with 12 bases between them. Germline V CDR1 and CDR2: SEHNR, FQNEAQ (reference sequence). The CDR3 DNA reads as TGTGCCAGCAGCAATGGACAGAAAAATGAAAAACTGTTTTTT. It codes for CASSNGQKNEKLFF.

The genes are TRBV18 and TRBJ2-7; 8 bases fit TRBD2. In germline, CDR1 is KGHSH, CDR2 LQKENI. J lost 1 base, V lost 3 bases, and 2 bases had no gene match. The CDR3 sequence is 14 residues long. This CDR3 is CASSPGLVSYEQYF. CDR3 coding DNA: TGTGCCAGCTCACCGGGACTAGTTTCCTACGAGCAGTACTTC.

The J gene is TRBJ2-5, the V gene TRBV5-4; D may be TRBD1 (6 bases). The CDR3 runs 13 residues. Germline V lookup: CDR1 SGHNT, CDR2 YYREEE (reference sequence). V was clipped by 2 bases and J by 3 bases, with 8 bases between them. CDR3 bases: TGTGCCAGCAGCTTACCAGGGGAAGAGACCCAGTACTTC. It codes for CASSLPGEETQYF. The full variable domain, its missing parts supplied by reference TRBV5-4 and TRBJ2-5, is ETGVTQSPTHLIKTRGQQVTLRCSSQSGHNTVSWYQQALGQGPQFIFQYYREEENGRGNFPPRFSGLQFPNYSSELNVNALELDDSALYLCASSLPGEETQYFGPGTRLLVL.

The V call is TRBV19, the J call TRBJ1-1; D gene unclear. V shed 3 bases and J shed 4 bases, with 9 bases lying between them. CDR3 size: 13 residues. CDR1 LNHDA and CDR2 SQIVND come from the germline V gene (reference sequence). DNA for the CDR3: TGTGCCAGTAGTATGATGTTAGCCACTGAAGCTTTCTTT. It is translated as CASSMMLATEAFF.

This chain links TRBV7-6 with TRBJ2-7; 8 nucleotides line up with TRBD2. The germline V gene encodes CDR1 SGHVS and CDR2 FNYEAQ. The junction had 11 bases not matched to a gene; V was cut back by 5 bases and J by 2 bases. CDR3 length: 16 amino acids. The CDR3 region is CASSPAGAGGAYEQYF. The CDR3 region has the DNA TGTGCCAGCAGCCCGGCCGGTGCGGGGGGAGCCTACGAGCAGTACTTC.